These 5 T cell receptor beta chains originate from one sample sequenced in a study of vaccination and CD4 T cells after COVID-19. Time point reported: late sampling 161 to 241 days after vaccination in three convalescent patients. Specified treatment: approximately nine-day PBMC culture with coronavirus spike peptide pools or control peptides (ViraFEST assay). An Oncomine TCR Beta short-read assay was used to sequence the DNA from cultured CD4+ T cells. TCRdb used MiXCR to reprocess the PCR reads, holding one entry per CDR3 protein. The repertoire includes about 26,000 distinct CDR3 sequences, roughly two fifths of them detected once, and roughly 4.9% sits in the top ten. These receptors' antigens are unknown. Source: CD4+ T cells from blood, cultured in vitro, taken about 7 months after SARS-CoV-2 vaccination. The receptors were sampled from a human donor who had recovered from COVID-19.

The chain is built from TRBV6-5 and TRBJ2-1; D ambiguous. The CDR3 consists of 14 residues. Looked up from germline, CDR1 is MNHEY and CDR2 is SVGAGI. Trimming left V 2 bases short and J 3 bases short, with 8 bases between. The CDR3 loop reads CASSYEAVYNEQFF. CDR3 nucleotide sequence: TGTGCCAGCAGTTACGAGGCGGTCTACAATGAGCAGTTCTTC.

This clonotype was counted once. The CDR3 sequence is CASSLGLLPSDEQYF. The CDR3 region has the DNA TGTGCCAGCAGCTTAGGGCTCCTCCCATCGGACGAGCAGTACTTC. This sequence joins TRBV11-1 and TRBJ2-7, with unresolved D. Trimming shortened V by 1 base and J by 5 bases, and 15 bases separated the two germline ends. Germline values: CDR1 SGHAT, CDR2 FQDESV (reference sequence). This CDR3 has 15 residues.

J is TRBJ1-2 and V is TRBV29-1; D is unclear. The CDR3 has 14 residues. CDR1 is SQVTM and CDR2 is ANQGSEA in the germline V gene. V was cut by 3 bases and J by 5 bases, with 16 bases left in between. The CDR3 protein is CSVELPGDGYGYTF. The CDR3 DNA is TGCAGCGTTGAGCTCCCCGGGGATGGGTATGGCTACACCTTC. Based on the CDR3 plus reference TRBV29-1 and TRBJ1-2, the full variable domain is SAVISQKPSRDICQRGTSLTIQCQVDSQVTMMFWYRQQPGQSLTLIATANQGSEATYESGFVIDKFPISRPNLTFSTLTVSNMSPEDSSIYLCSVELPGDGYGYTFGSGTRLTVV.

The genes are TRBV10-3 and TRBJ2-7, with 10 bases identical to TRBD2. V lost 4 bases and J lost 6; bases outside the gene matches: 6. CDR1 is ENHRY and CDR2 is SYGVKD in the germline V gene. This CDR3 has 14 residues. CDR3 DNA: TGTGCCATCAGTGCGGCTAGCGGGAGTCGCGAGCAGTACTTC. Its protein is CAISAASGSREQYF.

The chain has TRBV5-6 and TRBJ2-7, with 11 bases aligning to TRBD2. V was pared by 4 bases and J by 8 bases, with 11 bases of the junction left unmatched. The germline gives CDR1 SGHDT, CDR2 YYEEEE. This CDR3 region has 15 residues. CDR3 coding DNA: TGTGCCAGCAGCCCTGGTACTAGCGGGAGAACGAAGCAGTACTTC. Protein: CASSPGTSGRTKQYF.